The clone carrying this T cell receptor (beta chain) was counted a single time. Its antigen is unknown. Clones were sequenced by immunoSEQ multiplex PCR, and TCRdb holds only the in-frame ones, with some missing. The sample shows 100,000 to 130,000 clones, around 90% of them seen only once. The CDR3 loop spans 17 amino acids. Trimming cost V 0 bases and J 2 bases, with 15 bases left between them. The germline V gene has CDR1 SGHKS and CDR2 YYEKEE (reference sequence). The data belong to a study of graft-versus-host responses after intestinal transplantation. Study-wide background: Each patient got anti-thymocyte globulin induction, then tacrolimus and steroids for around three years. General study points: In patients with graft-donor T cell macrochimerism, allograft graft-versus-host to host-versus-graft clonal ratios were high.

The origin of this receptor is a human donor who was the organ donor for an intestinal transplant. The J gene is TRBJ1-3, the V gene TRBV5-5, with D unclear. Specimen: unstimulated CD4+ T cells sorted from spleen or lymph node cells, collected before transplant. CDR3 nucleotide sequence: TGTGCCAGCAGCTTGGCCAATTTTGCAGGTCCTGGAAACACCATATATTTT. Translated, it gives CASSLANFAGPGNTIYF.